This is a list of T cell receptor beta chains from one sample in a study of T cell responses to AZD1222 COVID-19 vaccine. Libraries were prepared by immunoSEQ multiplex PCR; TCRdb keeps only in-frame clonotypes and omits some of them. The sample comprises some 200,000 clones, about nine tenths of which are singletons, and 0.95% to 1% rests with the top ten. The sample in question was peripheral blood, obtained on day 0 of AZD1222 vaccination. These receptors all come from an adult in good health. Each CDR3 is given with its conserved first and last residue. Fields, in order: clone size, D gene, J gene, V gene, CDR3 protein, CDR3 DNA. D genes are given only for firm matches. Not every row has a clone size; where given, it reads once, few, many or a size class.

clone_size: -; d_call: -; j_call: TRBJ2-2; v_call: TRBV19; cdr3_aa: CASTLTGSGGELFF; cdr3_nt: TGTGCCAGTACCCTGACGGGCTCGGGCGGGGAGCTGTTTTTT
clone_size: -; d_call: -; j_call: TRBJ2-1; v_call: TRBV7-3; cdr3_aa: CASSVTDNEQFF; cdr3_nt: TGTGCCAGCAGCGTGACCGACAATGAGCAGTTCTTC
clone_size: -; d_call: TRBD1; j_call: TRBJ1-6; v_call: TRBV6-5; cdr3_aa: CASSYSRTGASPLHF; cdr3_nt: TGTGCCAGCAGTTACTCCCGGACAGGGGCCTCACCCCTCCACTTT
clone_size: -; d_call: TRBD1; j_call: TRBJ1-5; v_call: TRBV6-5; cdr3_aa: CASGTGVNQPQHF; cdr3_nt: TGTGCCAGCGGGACAGGGGTAAATCAGCCCCAGCATTTT
clone_size: -; d_call: TRBD2; j_call: TRBJ2-7; v_call: TRBV3-1/TRBV3-2; cdr3_aa: CASSHYSGGTYEQYF; cdr3_nt: TGTGCCAGCAGCCATTATAGCGGGGGAACCTACGAGCAGTACTTC
clone_size: -; d_call: -; j_call: TRBJ1-1; v_call: TRBV5-6; cdr3_aa: CASSFKDTEAFF; cdr3_nt: TGTGCCAGCAGCTTCAAGGATACTGAAGCTTTCTTT
clone_size: -; d_call: -; j_call: TRBJ2-2; v_call: TRBV28; cdr3_aa: CASSPTLGAGELFF; cdr3_nt: TGTGCCAGCAGCCCTACTCTGGGGGCCGGGGAGCTGTTTTTT
clone_size: -; d_call: -; j_call: TRBJ2-5; v_call: TRBV14; cdr3_aa: CASRQVTQETQYF; cdr3_nt: TGTGCCAGCAGGCAGGTGACACAAGAGACCCAGTACTTC
clone_size: -; d_call: -; j_call: TRBJ1-2; v_call: TRBV3-1/TRBV3-2; cdr3_aa: CASSQDEGYFYGYTF; cdr3_nt: TGTGCCAGCAGCCAAGATGAAGGATATTTCTATGGCTACACCTTC
clone_size: -; d_call: -; j_call: TRBJ2-3; v_call: TRBV5-4; cdr3_aa: CASSREGLTDTQYF; cdr3_nt: TGTGCCAGCAGTCGCGAGGGCCTCACAGATACGCAGTATTTT
clone_size: few; d_call: -; j_call: TRBJ1-2; v_call: TRBV7-9; cdr3_aa: CASSLGVNYGYTF; cdr3_nt: TGTGCCAGCAGCTTAGGTGTGAACTATGGCTACACCTTC
clone_size: -; d_call: -; j_call: TRBJ1-5; v_call: TRBV5-8; cdr3_aa: CASSSLVGVNQPQHF; cdr3_nt: TGTGCCAGCAGCTCCCTCGTGGGAGTTAATCAGCCCCAGCATTTT
clone_size: -; d_call: -; j_call: TRBJ1-5; v_call: TRBV12-3/TRBV12-4; cdr3_aa: CASSQGYQPQHF; cdr3_nt: TGTGCCAGCAGTCAGGGGTATCAGCCCCAGCATTTT
clone_size: -; d_call: TRBD1; j_call: TRBJ2-7; v_call: TRBV2; cdr3_aa: CASSPDRGYEQYF; cdr3_nt: TGTGCCAGCAGTCCGGACAGGGGATACGAGCAGTACTTC
clone_size: -; d_call: -; j_call: TRBJ2-7; v_call: TRBV28; cdr3_aa: CASSFLGGTTYEQYF; cdr3_nt: TGTGCCAGCAGTTTTCTTGGCGGGACCACCTACGAGCAGTACTTC
clone_size: once; d_call: -; j_call: TRBJ1-1; v_call: TRBV12-3/TRBV12-4; cdr3_aa: CASSLAITEAFF; cdr3_nt: TGTGCCAGCAGTCTGGCTATAACTGAAGCTTTCTTT
clone_size: -; d_call: TRBD1; j_call: TRBJ2-1; v_call: TRBV4-3; cdr3_aa: CASSPRTGGSYNEQFF; cdr3_nt: TGCGCCAGCAGCCCTAGGACAGGGGGTTCCTACAATGAGCAGTTCTTC
clone_size: -; d_call: -; j_call: TRBJ1-6; v_call: TRBV6-5; cdr3_aa: CASSRQVNNSPLHF; cdr3_nt: TGTGCCAGCAGTCGGCAGGTTAATAATTCACCCCTCCACTTT
clone_size: -; d_call: -; j_call: TRBJ2-7; v_call: TRBV21-1; cdr3_aa: CASLVRVSSYEQYF; cdr3_nt: TGTGCCAGCCTCGTCAGGGTTAGCTCCTACGAGCAGTACTTC
clone_size: -; d_call: TRBD1; j_call: TRBJ2-1; v_call: TRBV19; cdr3_aa: CASSPRTGVGEQFF; cdr3_nt: TGTGCCAGTAGTCCCCGGACAGGGGTCGGTGAGCAGTTCTTC
clone_size: -; d_call: TRBD1; j_call: TRBJ2-7; v_call: TRBV6-2/TRBV6-3; cdr3_aa: CASSQQGTANEQYF; cdr3_nt: TGTGCCAGCAGCCAACAAGGGACAGCTAACGAGCAGTACTTC
clone_size: -; d_call: TRBD2; j_call: TRBJ2-1; v_call: TRBV18; cdr3_aa: CASSLGLASGNEQFF; cdr3_nt: TGTGCCAGCTCATTGGGACTAGCCTCGGGGAATGAGCAGTTCTTC
clone_size: -; d_call: -; j_call: TRBJ2-5; v_call: TRBV20-1; cdr3_aa: CSASGAGFEETQYF; cdr3_nt: TGCAGTGCTAGTGGGGCGGGCTTCGAAGAGACCCAGTACTTC
clone_size: -; d_call: -; j_call: TRBJ2-7; v_call: TRBV28; cdr3_aa: CASSLFLSSASSYEQYF; cdr3_nt: TGTGCCAGCAGTTTATTTCTTTCTAGCGCGAGCTCCTACGAGCAGTACTTC
clone_size: -; d_call: -; j_call: TRBJ1-2; v_call: TRBV7-2; cdr3_aa: CASSSQGSNYGYTF; cdr3_nt: TGTGCCAGCAGCTCACAGGGCTCTAACTATGGCTACACCTTC
clone_size: few; d_call: -; j_call: TRBJ1-2; v_call: TRBV6-6; cdr3_aa: CASSYSEGSYGYTF; cdr3_nt: TGTGCCAGCAGTTACTCTGAGGGATCTTATGGCTACACCTTC
clone_size: -; d_call: -; j_call: TRBJ2-7; v_call: TRBV20-1; cdr3_aa: CSASGGGIYEQYF; cdr3_nt: TGCAGTGCTAGTGGAGGCGGGATCTACGAGCAGTACTTC
clone_size: -; d_call: -; j_call: TRBJ1-4; v_call: TRBV3-1/TRBV3-2; cdr3_aa: CASSARDTYNEKLFF; cdr3_nt: TGTGCCAGCAGCGCCCGGGACACATATAATGAAAAACTGTTTTTT
clone_size: -; d_call: TRBD1; j_call: TRBJ2-3; v_call: TRBV11-3; cdr3_aa: CASSLGRGLPDTQYF; cdr3_nt: TGTGCCAGCAGCTTAGGCAGGGGGCTTCCAGATACGCAGTATTTT
clone_size: -; d_call: -; j_call: TRBJ2-5; v_call: TRBV19; cdr3_aa: CASSIDHPGPDQYF; cdr3_nt: TGTGCCAGTAGTATAGATCACCCCGGCCCCGACCAGTACTTC
clone_size: -; d_call: -; j_call: TRBJ2-1; v_call: TRBV19; cdr3_aa: CASRNHRADNEQFF; cdr3_nt: TGTGCCAGCCGAAATCATAGGGCAGACAATGAGCAGTTCTTC
clone_size: -; d_call: -; j_call: TRBJ1-6; v_call: TRBV27; cdr3_aa: CASSTNPAPSTLHF; cdr3_nt: TGTGCCAGCAGTACGAACCCCGCCCCCTCCACCCTCCACTTT
clone_size: -; d_call: TRBD2; j_call: TRBJ2-2; v_call: TRBV7-9; cdr3_aa: CASSFGTSGANTGELFF; cdr3_nt: TGTGCCAGCAGCTTTGGGACTAGCGGGGCGAACACCGGGGAGCTGTTTTTT
clone_size: -; d_call: -; j_call: TRBJ2-1; v_call: TRBV19; cdr3_aa: CASKDAGDNEQFF; cdr3_nt: TGTGCCAGTAAAGACGCCGGGGACAATGAGCAGTTCTTC
clone_size: -; d_call: -; j_call: TRBJ2-3; v_call: TRBV7-2; cdr3_aa: CASSFGVGVDTQYF; cdr3_nt: TGTGCCAGCAGCTTCGGAGTAGGAGTGGATACGCAGTATTTT
clone_size: -; d_call: -; j_call: TRBJ2-2; v_call: TRBV19; cdr3_aa: CASSIENTGELFF; cdr3_nt: TGTGCCAGTAGCATCGAGAACACCGGGGAGCTGTTTTTT
clone_size: -; d_call: TRBD2; j_call: TRBJ2-7; v_call: TRBV5-1; cdr3_aa: CASSILGRAEYEQYF; cdr3_nt: TGCGCCAGCAGCATACTCGGGAGGGCCGAGTACGAGCAGTACTTC
clone_size: -; d_call: TRBD1; j_call: TRBJ1-4; v_call: TRBV5-4; cdr3_aa: CASSGQGTNEKLFF; cdr3_nt: TGTGCCAGCAGCGGACAGGGGACTAATGAAAAACTGTTTTTT
clone_size: -; d_call: -; j_call: TRBJ1-1; v_call: TRBV2; cdr3_aa: CASILDGNTEAFF; cdr3_nt: TGTGCCAGCATCTTAGACGGGAACACTGAAGCTTTCTTT
clone_size: once; d_call: TRBD1; j_call: TRBJ1-1; v_call: TRBV27; cdr3_aa: CASSLSGQGAEAFF; cdr3_nt: TGTGCCAGCAGTTTATCCGGCCAGGGGGCTGAAGCTTTCTTT
clone_size: -; d_call: -; j_call: TRBJ2-2; v_call: TRBV7-9; cdr3_aa: CASSPTYTGELFF; cdr3_nt: TGTGCCAGCAGCCCGACGTACACCGGGGAGCTGTTTTTT
clone_size: -; d_call: TRBD1; j_call: TRBJ1-1; v_call: TRBV3-1/TRBV3-2; cdr3_aa: CASSQAGGVTEAFF; cdr3_nt: TGTGCCAGCAGCCAAGCAGGGGGCGTCACTGAAGCTTTCTTT
clone_size: -; d_call: -; j_call: TRBJ1-4; v_call: TRBV7-9; cdr3_aa: CASSQPGDGAGEKLFF; cdr3_nt: TGTGCCAGCAGTCAACCCGGGGACGGGGCAGGGGAAAAACTGTTTTTT
clone_size: -; d_call: TRBD1; j_call: TRBJ1-1; v_call: TRBV28; cdr3_aa: CASKPRGQLLNTEAFF; cdr3_nt: TGTGCCAGCAAACCCAGGGGGCAGTTGTTGAACACTGAAGCTTTCTTT
clone_size: once; d_call: -; j_call: TRBJ2-5; v_call: TRBV23-1; cdr3_aa: CASSPVRPQATQYF; cdr3_nt: TGCGCCAGCAGTCCCGTCCGACCACAGGCAACCCAGTACTTC
clone_size: few; d_call: TRBD1; j_call: TRBJ2-7; v_call: TRBV29-1; cdr3_aa: CSVMGQGVGEQYF; cdr3_nt: TGCAGCGTCATGGGACAGGGGGTCGGCGAGCAGTACTTC
clone_size: -; d_call: TRBD1; j_call: TRBJ1-5; v_call: TRBV4-2; cdr3_aa: CASSPDRTGGLGPQHF; cdr3_nt: TGTGCCAGCAGCCCGGACCGGACAGGGGGCTTGGGGCCCCAGCATTTT
clone_size: -; d_call: -; j_call: TRBJ2-2; v_call: TRBV12-3/TRBV12-4; cdr3_aa: CASSFRATGELFF; cdr3_nt: TGTGCCAGCAGTTTCCGGGCCACCGGGGAGCTGTTTTTT
clone_size: -; d_call: TRBD2; j_call: TRBJ2-7; v_call: TRBV29-1; cdr3_aa: CSVTFAGGPREQYF; cdr3_nt: TGCAGCGTTACATTTGCGGGAGGGCCGAGGGAGCAGTACTTC
clone_size: -; d_call: -; j_call: TRBJ1-4; v_call: TRBV10-3; cdr3_aa: CAISEGGTNEKLFF; cdr3_nt: TGTGCCATCAGTGAGGGGGGCACTAATGAAAAACTGTTTTTT
clone_size: -; d_call: -; j_call: TRBJ1-2; v_call: TRBV2; cdr3_aa: CASWALGYTF; cdr3_nt: TGTGCCAGCTGGGCTTTAGGCTACACCTTC
clone_size: -; d_call: TRBD1; j_call: TRBJ2-5; v_call: TRBV5-1; cdr3_aa: CASSPGQGLGETQYF; cdr3_nt: TGCGCCAGCAGCCCGGGACAGGGGCTAGGGGAGACCCAGTACTTC
clone_size: -; d_call: TRBD1; j_call: TRBJ2-7; v_call: TRBV10-3; cdr3_aa: CAISDAGTGEDEQYF; cdr3_nt: TGTGCCATCAGTGACGCCGGGACAGGGGAGGACGAGCAGTACTTC
clone_size: once; d_call: -; j_call: TRBJ1-1; v_call: TRBV5-6; cdr3_aa: CASSPTGGATEAFF; cdr3_nt: TGTGCCAGCAGCCCAACTGGAGGGGCCACTGAAGCTTTCTTT